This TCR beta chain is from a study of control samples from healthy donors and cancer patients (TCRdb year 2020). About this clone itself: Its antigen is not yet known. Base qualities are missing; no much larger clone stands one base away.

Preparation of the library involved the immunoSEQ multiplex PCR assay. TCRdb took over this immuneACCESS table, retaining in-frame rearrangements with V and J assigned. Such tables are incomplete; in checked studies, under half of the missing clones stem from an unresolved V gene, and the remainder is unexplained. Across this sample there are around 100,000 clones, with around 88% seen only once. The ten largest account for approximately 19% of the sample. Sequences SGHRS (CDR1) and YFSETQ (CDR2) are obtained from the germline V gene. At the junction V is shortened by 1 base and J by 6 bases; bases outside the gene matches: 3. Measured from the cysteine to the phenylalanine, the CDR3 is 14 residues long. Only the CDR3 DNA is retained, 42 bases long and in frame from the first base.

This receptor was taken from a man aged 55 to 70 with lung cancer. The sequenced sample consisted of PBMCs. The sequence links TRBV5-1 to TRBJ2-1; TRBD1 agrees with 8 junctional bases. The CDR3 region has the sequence CASSLSQGANEQFF. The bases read TGCGCCAGCAGCTTGTCCCAGGGGGCCAATGAGCAGTTCTTC. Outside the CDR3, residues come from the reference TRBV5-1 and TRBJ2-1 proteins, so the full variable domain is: KAGVTQTPRYLIKTRGQQVTLSCSPISGHRSVSWYQQTPGQGLQFLFEYFSETQRNKGNFPGRFSGRQFSNSRSEMNVSTLELGDSALYLCASSLSQGANEQFFGPGTRLTVL.